These T cell receptor beta chains were read from a single sample in a study of T cell clones after liver transplantation. Method: immunoSEQ multiplex PCR; TCRdb's copy keeps in-frame clones and lacks some. The sample contains 95,000 to 110,000 clones, more than 75% of which appear only once. The source was CD4+ T cells from blood, collected before liver transplant. These receptors were taken from a human donor who received a liver transplant. The CDR3 runs from the conserved cysteine through the conserved F or W. Fields, in order: CDR3 length, V gene, clone size, J gene, D gene, CDR3 DNA, CDR3 protein. D genes are given only for firm matches. Part of the rows lack a size; the others show once, few, many or a class for expanded clones.

length: 15
V: TRBV5-1
size: .
J: TRBJ2-2
D: TRBD2
DNA: TGCGCCAGCAGCTTGGAGGGACTAGCCTTCGGGGAGCTGTTTTTT
CDR3: CASSLEGLAFGELFF

length: 16
V: TRBV7-7
size: .
J: TRBJ2-2
D: .
DNA: TGTGCCAGCAGTCATAGGGGAGCGGCGAACACCGGGGAGCTGTTTTTT
CDR3: CASSHRGAANTGELFF

length: 21
V: TRBV4-1
size: .
J: TRBJ2-1
D: TRBD2
DNA: TGCGCCAGCAGCCAAGAAAGGACTAGCGGGACGAGGGGGGTAGGGAAAAGTGAGCAGTTCTTC
CDR3: CASSQERTSGTRGVGKSEQFF

length: 12
V: TRBV13
size: .
J: TRBJ1-5
D: .
DNA: TGTGCCAGCAGCTCCCCTGATGGGCCCCAGCATTTT
CDR3: CASSSPDGPQHF

length: 15
V: TRBV7-3
size: .
J: TRBJ2-3
D: .
DNA: TGTGCCAGCAGCGAACAGGGTGTCGGCACAGATACGCAGTATTTT
CDR3: CASSEQGVGTDTQYF

length: 19
V: TRBV18
size: few
J: TRBJ2-3
D: TRBD1
DNA: TGTGCCAGCTCACCCATTCCGGGACAGGGGGTTCGGAACACAGATACGCAGTATTTT
CDR3: CASSPIPGQGVRNTDTQYF

length: 15
V: TRBV7-6
size: .
J: TRBJ2-5
D: .
DNA: TGTGCCAGCAGCATTTCGACTAGTAGCGCGGAGACCCAGTACTTC
CDR3: CASSISTSSAETQYF

length: 16
V: TRBV7-2
size: .
J: TRBJ2-1
D: TRBD2
DNA: TGTGCCAGCAGCTCCAACCCCGGGGGGAGGGCCCATGAGCAGTTCTTC
CDR3: CASSSNPGGRAHEQFF

length: 14
V: TRBV5-1
size: few
J: TRBJ2-5
D: .
DNA: TGCGCCAGCAGCTCCAGTACAGGGACAGAGACCCAGTACTTC
CDR3: CASSSSTGTETQYF

length: 15
V: TRBV28
size: .
J: TRBJ2-1
D: TRBD2
DNA: TGTGCCAGCAGGGGAGCGGGGGGCGGTTACAATGAGCAGTTCTTC
CDR3: CASRGAGGGYNEQFF

length: 12
V: TRBV2
size: once
J: TRBJ1-2
D: TRBD1
DNA: TGTGCCGGCAGGACAGGGGGAGATGGCTACACCTTC
CDR3: CAGRTGGDGYTF

length: 11
V: TRBV6-5
size: .
J: TRBJ1-2
D: .
DNA: TGTGCCAGCAGTTCAACTTATGGCTACACCTTC
CDR3: CASSSTYGYTF

length: 15
V: TRBV18
size: .
J: TRBJ2-1
D: .
DNA: TGTGCCAGCTCTCTTGGGAGGAGCTCCTACAATGAGCAGTTCTTC
CDR3: CASSLGRSSYNEQFF

length: 17
V: TRBV7-9
size: .
J: TRBJ2-2
D: .
DNA: TGTGCCAGCAGTTCCAATTCACTAGTCGTAAGCACCGGGGAGCTGTTTTTT
CDR3: CASSSNSLVVSTGELFF

length: 12
V: TRBV28
size: .
J: TRBJ2-7
D: .
DNA: TGTGCCAGCAGTTTAGACCAATTCGAGCAGTACTTC
CDR3: CASSLDQFEQYF

length: 18
V: TRBV4-2
size: .
J: TRBJ1-6
D: .
DNA: TGTGCCAGCAGCCAAGATAGTCGTCGGGCGGGCAATGGTCCACCCCTCCACTTT
CDR3: CASSQDSRRAGNGPPLHF

length: 16
V: TRBV6-5
size: .
J: TRBJ2-1
D: TRBD2
DNA: TGTGCCAGCAGTTCCAGGATAGCGGGAGGGTACAATGAGCAGTTCTTC
CDR3: CASSSRIAGGYNEQFF

length: 18
V: TRBV9
size: .
J: TRBJ2-1
D: .
DNA: TGTGCCAGCAGCCAGAGGGGGACTAACCTTTTGACATACAATGAGCAGTTCTTC
CDR3: CASSQRGTNLLTYNEQFF

length: 13
V: TRBV30
size: .
J: TRBJ2-2
D: .
DNA: TGTGCCTGGAGTGTGGGGGCCGCCGGGGAGCTGTTTTTT
CDR3: CAWSVGAAGELFF

length: 13
V: TRBV29-1
size: .
J: TRBJ2-6
D: .
DNA: TGCAGCGTCGGCGCCTCTGGGGCCAACGTCCTGACTTTC
CDR3: CSVGASGANVLTF

length: 14
V: TRBV21-1
size: .
J: TRBJ2-5
D: .
DNA: TGTGCCAGCAGCAGAAGAGGAAACCAAGAGACCCAGTACTTC
CDR3: CASSRRGNQETQYF

length: 15
V: TRBV29-1
size: few
J: TRBJ2-3
D: .
DNA: TGCAGCGCACCACGGCTAGCGTCTAGCACAGATACGCAGTATTTT
CDR3: CSAPRLASSTDTQYF

length: 16
V: TRBV4-2
size: .
J: TRBJ1-1
D: .
DNA: TGTGCCAGCAGCCAAGATGCGGGGGGGCTGAACACTGAAGCTTTCTTT
CDR3: CASSQDAGGLNTEAFF

length: 14
V: TRBV5-4
size: once
J: TRBJ1-2
D: TRBD1
DNA: TGTGCCAGCAGCTTGGGTGACAGGGGAAGTGGCTACACCTTC
CDR3: CASSLGDRGSGYTF

length: 15
V: TRBV9
size: few
J: TRBJ1-1
D: .
DNA: TGTGCCAGCAGCCGACAGAGCCCCATGAACACTGAAGCTTTCTTT
CDR3: CASSRQSPMNTEAFF

length: 14
V: TRBV15
size: once
J: TRBJ1-2
D: .
DNA: TGTGCCACCAGCAGAGATAGGGGGTTCGGTGGCTACACCTTC
CDR3: CATSRDRGFGGYTF

length: 15
V: TRBV6-6
size: once
J: TRBJ2-3
D: TRBD1
DNA: TGTGCCAGCAGTCTGACAGGGGGCGGCACAGATACGCAGTATTTT
CDR3: CASSLTGGGTDTQYF